The 12 T cell receptor beta chains below were found in one sample sequenced in a study of blood T cell repertoires in COVID-19. Sequenced by immunoSEQ multiplex PCR; TCRdb stores in-frame clones only, minus some. The sample includes under 200,000 clones, less than 90% of them seen just once. Sequenced: PBMCs or T cells enriched from blood (not recorded which). These receptors were collected from a woman aged 45-60 years who had recovered from COVID-19.

CDR3 in amino acids: CASSLNPAGGGYEQYF. The DNA for the CDR3 is TGTGCCAGCAGCTTAAATCCGGCAGGGGGTGGTTACGAGCAGTACTTC. The rearrangement joins TRBV11-2 to TRBJ2-7; 7 nucleotides agree with TRBD1. This CDR3 is built from 16 residues. Germline assignment: CDR1 SGHAT and CDR2 FQNNGV. The junction had 11 bases not matched to a gene; V was cut back by 2 bases and J by 4 bases.

This clone occurred once. This chain links TRBV5-1 with TRBJ1-1; D is uncertain. Germline lookup yields CDR1 SGHRS and CDR2 YFSETQ. Trimming removed 1 base at V and 6 bases at J, with 13 bases between. The CDR3 consists of 14 residues. In DNA, the CDR3 is TGCGCCAGCAGCTTGAACAGCGGAGGGTCTGAAGCTTTCTTT. Its protein is CASSLNSGGSEAFF.

V gene TRBV5-1 combines with J gene TRBJ1-4; TRBD1 is a possible D gene (6 bases). CDR1 and CDR2 from the germline V gene are SGHRS and YFSETQ. V shed 1 base and J shed 7 bases, with 8 bases lying between them. This CDR3 spans 13 amino acids. CDR3 coding DNA: TGCGCCAGCAGCTTGACAGGGCCTGAAAAACTGTTTTTT. It codes for CASSLTGPEKLFF.

The J gene is TRBJ2-4, the V gene TRBV9; 10 bases are a match to TRBD1. This CDR3 has 14 residues. CDR1 is SGDLS and CDR2 is YYNGEE in the germline V gene. V dropped 4 bases and J dropped 8; count of bases not matched to a gene: 6. The CDR3 DNA sequence: TGTGCCAGCAGCACCCAGACAGGGGGCGACATTCAGTACTTC. Protein sequence: CASSTQTGGDIQYF.

V usage is TRBV4-2 and J usage is TRBJ2-7; D is undetermined. The CDR3 has 15 residues. Germline V gene lookup returns CDR1 LGHNA and CDR2 YNFKEQ. V was pared by 0 bases and J by 4 bases, with 13 bases between. CDR3 loop: CASSQDADSYYEQYF. The CDR3 bases are TGTGCCAGCAGCCAAGATGCCGACTCCTATTACGAGCAGTACTTC.

The chain joins TRBV10-3 to TRBJ2-6; D perhaps matches TRBD2 (7 bases). The CDR3 extends over 16 amino acids. Trimming took 10 bases from V and 0 from J, leaving 16 bases between them. CDR1 is ENHRY, CDR2 SYGVKD, per germline. This CDR3 reads CATRAGEGSGANVLTF. The CDR3 DNA sequence: TGTGCCACGAGGGCAGGGGAGGGCTCTGGGGCCAACGTCCTGACTTTC.

In nucleotides, the CDR3 is TGTGCCAGCAGTCGAAACAGGGGGAGCAATCAGCCCCAGCATTTT. It codes for CASSRNRGSNQPQHF. J is TRBJ1-5 and V is TRBV6-5; 8 bases are shared with TRBD1. This CDR3 spans 15 amino acids. Trimming took 5 bases from V and 1 from J; bases not matched to a gene: 4. Germline V gene data show CDR1 as MNHEY and CDR2 as SVGAGI.

This sequence joins TRBV11-3 and TRBJ2-7; 11 positions agree with TRBD2. The CDR3 has 17 amino acids. V lost 5 bases, J lost 0 bases, and 9 bases stayed unmatched. Germline V gene lookup returns CDR1 SGHNT and CDR2 YENEEA. CDR3: CASSLLAGARASYEQYF. The CDR3 nucleotides are TGTGCCAGCAGCCTACTAGCGGGAGCTCGAGCCTCCTACGAGCAGTACTTC.

This rearrangement joins TRBV27 to TRBJ2-1; TRBD2 aligns across 7 bases. Germline CDR1 reads MNHEY; CDR2 reads SMNVEV (reference sequence). The CDR3 has 17 residues. V shed 3 bases, J shed 7 bases, and the junction held 15 bases outside the gene matches. The CDR3 nucleotides read TGTGCCAGCAGTTTGGGAGGGCAGGGACTGAAACGGAATGAGCAGTTCTTC. Translated, it gives CASSLGGQGLKRNEQFF.

The rearrangement joins TRBV6-5 to TRBJ2-7; maybe TRBD2 (6 bases). Germline lookup yields CDR1 MNHEY and CDR2 SVGAGI. The V end lost 11 bases, the J end lost 4 bases, and 15 bases lay between the germline ends. CDR3 size: 12 residues. The CDR3 nucleotides read TGTGCCGGCGGGGAACCCGGTTACGAGCAGTACTTC. Amino acids: CAGGEPGYEQYF.

The chain combines TRBV5-4 with TRBJ2-3, with 8 nucleotides matching TRBD1. The CDR3 length is 16 residues. J gave up 6 bases and V 4 bases, and 13 bases lay outside the gene matches. From germline, CDR1 is SGHNT and CDR2 YYREEE (reference sequence). The CDR3 reads CASSAGGAGGHDTQYF. The DNA for the CDR3 is TGTGCCAGCAGCGCTGGTGGGGCAGGGGGCCACGATACGCAGTATTTT.

This chain uses TRBV11-2 with TRBJ2-3; no firm D call. V lost 7 bases and J lost 1, with 12 bases in between. The germline V gene encodes CDR1 SGHAT and CDR2 FQNNGV. CDR3 length equals 14 residues. As DNA, the CDR3 is TGTGCCAGCAAGAGACGACGGGGCACAGATACGCAGTATTTT. Protein sequence: CASKRRRGTDTQYF.